This TCR beta chain was found in a study of blood T cell repertoires in COVID-19. Looking at the study overall: The origin of the acute and convalescent COVID-19 samples was the United States, Italy and Spain.

This clone was recorded once. In the original workflow: Estimation of nucleated cell counts relied on the amplification of reference gene primers. Profiled with immunoSEQ multiplex PCR; TCRdb holds only in-frame clones, not every one. For V, J and clone size, that table is used; D and trimming come from the DNA. The table records 450,000 to 600,000 clones, 87% of them present only once. CDR1 and CDR2 (germline): SGDLS, YYNGEE. CDR3 length equals 14 residues. V was pared by 0 bases and J by 1 base, with 5 bases between. This study enrolled people aged about 18 to 100 from under 25 US geographic areas. Among Cohort 3 donors, those recovered had two negative PCRs, clearance, or symptom resolution.

This chain uses TRBV9 with TRBJ1-3; D is ambiguous. The TCR originated in a woman between 18 and 29 years old who had recovered from COVID-19. Input material: PBMCs or T cells enriched from blood (not recorded which). CDR3 sequence reads: CASSVALSGNTIYF. The CDR3 DNA reads TGTGCCAGCAGCGTAGCGTTATCTGGAAACACCATATATTTT.